The 32 T cell receptor beta chains in this list originate from one sample, sequenced in a study of T cells after yellow fever vaccination. TCRdb re-derived calls from the 5' RACE reads in MiXCR, one entry per CDR3 protein. This table has roughly 120,000 distinct CDR3 sequences, under 8% appearing once. Sequencing was performed on CD4+ T cells sorted from PBMCs, taken 10 to 11 days after the first yellow fever vaccination. These receptors were obtained from a man younger than 35 who received the YFV17D yellow fever vaccine.

This clonotype has a handful of counts. The CDR3 loop is CSASGTLVGETQYF. The CDR3 nucleotides read TGCAGTGCTTCCGGGACCCTCGTGGGAGAGACCCAGTACTTC. This chain links TRBV20-1 with TRBJ2-5; D may match TRBD1 or TRBD2 (5 bases each). CDR1 DFQATT and CDR2 SNEGSKA come from the germline V gene (reference sequence). Trimming took 5 bases from V and 4 from J, leaving 17 bases between them. The CDR3 has 14 amino acids.

This clonotype came up many times. This chain links TRBV4-3 with TRBJ2-1, with 7 bases identical to TRBD2. J was trimmed by 0 bases and V by 1 base; bases with no gene match: 12. Germline V gene lookup returns CDR1 LGHNA and CDR2 YSLEER. This CDR3 has 19 residues. CDR3 amino acids: CASSQAKTGGPYSYNEQFF. CDR3 sequence (DNA): TGCGCCAGCAGCCAAGCGAAGACGGGGGGTCCCTACTCCTACAATGAGCAGTTCTTC.

This clonotype was seen ten or more times. The V call is TRBV18, the J call TRBJ2-5; no firm D call. V was shortened by 3 bases and J by 12 bases, with 14 bases between the two germline ends. CDR3 length: 12 amino acids. Germline CDR1 reads KGHSH; CDR2 reads LQKENI. This chain's CDR3 is CASSPPQANEYF. Here the CDR3 DNA reads TGTGCCAGCTCACCTCCGCAGGCCAATGAGTACTTC.

This clonotype was picked up many times. The chain carries TRBV5-5 and TRBJ2-7, with TRBD1 matching over 9 bases. CDR3 length: 15 amino acids. The J segment lost 1 base and the V segment lost 5 bases, leaving 7 bases of the junction unmatched. Germline lookup yields CDR1 SGHKS and CDR2 YYEKEE (reference sequence). DNA for the CDR3: TGTGCCAGCAGAGGGGGACAGGGCTATTCCTACGAGCAGTACTTC. As protein: CASRGGQGYSYEQYF.

Many counts were recorded for this clonotype. The V call is TRBV7-9, the J call TRBJ1-5; D is uncertain. The length of the CDR3 is 14 residues. Germline V gene sequence: CDR1 SEHNR, CDR2 FQNEAQ (reference sequence). Trimming pared 5 bases from V and 9 bases from J, leaving 17 bases between. This CDR3 is CASSLGPGNRPQHF. The CDR3 coding sequence is TGTGCCAGCAGCCTGGGCCCTGGGAACCGGCCCCAGCATTTT.

Ten or more counts support this clonotype. V is TRBV7-2 and J is TRBJ1-1; D not certain. V was trimmed by 4 bases and J by 6 bases, leaving 15 bases between them. The germline gives CDR1 SGHTA, CDR2 FQGNSA. The CDR3 extends over 14 amino acids. The CDR3: CASSSVIISAEAFF. CDR3 sequence (DNA): TGTGCCAGCAGCTCGGTGATTATAAGCGCTGAAGCTTTCTTT.

Only a few counts were recorded for this clonotype. This chain uses TRBV20-1 with TRBJ1-2; D gene unclear. Trimming took 0 bases from V and 5 from J, leaving 16 bases between them. Germline V lookup: CDR1 DFQATT, CDR2 SNEGSKA (reference sequence). The CDR3 covers 15 residues. The CDR3 coding sequence is TGCAGTGCTAGAGATTCGCGGGCGACGGATTATGGCTACACCTTC. Translating it yields CSARDSRATDYGYTF.

The chain links TRBV7-2 to TRBJ2-5, with no clear D. With 5 bases removed from V and 5 bases from J, the gap between germline ends came to 12 bases. The CDR3 covers 13 residues. Germline V gene lookup returns CDR1 SGHTA and CDR2 FQGNSA. The CDR3 DNA sequence: TGTGCCAGCAGCCCCTTAGAATGGGAGACCCAGTACTTC. Protein product: CASSPLEWETQYF.

This clonotype was detected a few times. The gene calls are TRBV28 and TRBJ1-2; D uncertain. The CDR3 is made up of 12 amino acids. Germline values: CDR1 MDHEN, CDR2 SYDVKM. V dropped 4 bases and J dropped 8 bases, with 11 bases sitting between them. The DNA of the CDR3 is TGTGCCAGCAGTTCCCCGACGAAGGGCTACACCTTC. Translating it yields CASSSPTKGYTF.

This clonotype was seen repeatedly, ten times or more. V and J are TRBV7-2 and TRBJ2-1, with D unclear. Trimming left V 1 base short and J 7 bases short, with 8 bases between. Per germline, CDR1 SGHTA and CDR2 FQGNSA. The CDR3 is 13 amino acids. The CDR3 loop is CASSLVGWNEQFF. The CDR3 DNA sequence: TGTGCCAGCAGCTTAGTGGGTTGGAATGAGCAGTTCTTC.

This clonotype occurred many times. The rearrangement links TRBV28 to TRBJ2-7, with D unresolved. Germline V CDR1 and CDR2: MDHEN, SYDVKM. The V gene lost 5 bases and the J gene lost 3 bases, with 11 bases spanning the gap. The CDR3 has 13 amino acids. The DNA for the CDR3 is TGTGCCAGCAGTCCCTCCTCGCTCTACGAGCAGTACGTC. Translated, it gives CASSPSSLYEQYV.

This clonotype occurred many times. The chain employs TRBV7-2 and TRBJ2-3; TRBD2 matches 9 bases. V trimming: 1 base; J trimming: 5 bases; junction bases outside the gene matches: 4. The CDR3 is 15 residues long. CDR1 SGHTA and CDR2 FQGNSA come from the germline V gene. CDR3 coding DNA: TGTGCCAGCAGCTTAGGCGGGGGGGTAGGAGATACGCAGTATTTT. The encoded protein is CASSLGGGVGDTQYF.

This clonotype was observed many times. Its ends do not fully match the called genes, so a read error is possible. This rearrangement joins TRBV7-2 to TRBJ2-5; TRBD2 agrees at 9 bases. The CDR3 totals 16 residues. Germline loops: CDR1 SGHTA, CDR2 FQGNSA. The CDR3 nucleotides are TGTGCCAGCAGCCTAGCAGTTAGCGGGGGCCAAGAGACCCAGTACTTC. Amino acid sequence: CASSLAVSGGQETQYF.

This clonotype was found many times. CDR3 DNA: TGTGCCATCAGCCCCGGGACAGGGGTGTTGGATGAGCAGTTCTTC. As protein: CAISPGTGVLDEQFF. The chain recombines TRBV10-3 with TRBJ2-1; 10 bases match TRBD1. The CDR3 runs to 15 residues. The V gene's germline CDR1 is ENHRY and CDR2 SYGVKD. The trim removed 6 bases at V and 8 bases at J, leaving 10 bases unmatched.

This clonotype has at least ten counts. As DNA, the CDR3 is TGCAGTGCTTACAGGGTCAACGAGCAGTACTTC. Protein sequence: CSAYRVNEQYF. V is TRBV20-1 and J is TRBJ2-7; weak D call: TRBD1 (6 bases). With 5 bases removed from V and 5 bases from J, the gap between germline ends came to 10 bases. The CDR3 is 11 residues long. Germline V gene lookup returns CDR1 DFQATT and CDR2 SNEGSKA (reference sequence).

This clonotype has a count of ten or more. This rearrangement joins TRBV20-1 to TRBJ1-5; D might be TRBD1 (6 bases). The V and J ends lost 2 bases and 2 bases respectively, with 25 bases between them. CDR3 length equals 19 residues. Per germline, CDR1 DFQATT and CDR2 SNEGSKA (reference sequence). The CDR3, as DNA: TGCAGTGCTAGATTCGTCGGCAGGGGTTCATCGGTAGGCAATCAGCCCCAGCATTTT. Its protein product is CSARFVGRGSSVGNQPQHF.

V usage is TRBV20-1 and J usage is TRBJ2-1; no firm D call. Trimming cost V 3 bases and J 0 bases, with 12 bases left between them. The CDR3 runs 15 residues. Per germline, CDR1 DFQATT and CDR2 SNEGSKA (reference sequence). CDR3 DNA: TGCAGTGCTAGGAGACTGCGGAGCTCCTACAATGAGCAGTTCTTC. It encodes CSARRLRSSYNEQFF.

This clonotype was detected ten times or more. The J gene is TRBJ2-7, the V gene TRBV6-6; possibly TRBD1 for D (5 bases). There are 13 residues in the CDR3. Germline V gene lookup returns CDR1 MNHNY and CDR2 SVGAGI (reference sequence). The V gene lost 6 bases and the J gene lost 4 bases, with 13 bases spanning the gap. The CDR3 here is CASRQDRFYEQYF. In DNA, the CDR3 is TGTGCCAGCAGACAAGACAGATTTTACGAGCAGTACTTC.

This clonotype was picked up many times. The CDR3: CASVWPGEETQYF. CDR3 sequence (DNA): TGTGCCAGCGTCTGGCCTGGAGAGGAGACCCAGTACTTC. This chain connects TRBV12-3 or TRBV12-4 to TRBJ2-5; D unclear. The V and J ends lost 8 bases and 5 bases respectively, with 15 bases between them. This CDR3 is built from 13 residues.

This clonotype was counted ten times or more. V and J are TRBV18 and TRBJ2-2, with a possible D match to TRBD1 (6 bases). The CDR3 has 15 residues. V lost 3 bases to trimming and J lost 1 base, with 9 bases between them. Germline CDR1 reads KGHSH; CDR2 reads LQKENI. As DNA, the CDR3 is TGTGCCAGCTCACCCTCGGGACAGAACACCGGGGAGCTGTTTTTT. Its translation is CASSPSGQNTGELFF.

This clonotype was recorded at least ten times. The CDR3, as DNA: TGCGCCAGCAGCTTGGCAGCCGTCTATGGCTACACCTTC. This gives the protein CASSLAAVYGYTF. The gene calls are TRBV5-1 and TRBJ1-2; D gene ambiguous. Deletions cut 0 bases from V and 4 bases from J, with 7 bases between. This CDR3 comprises 13 residues. The V gene's germline CDR1 is SGHRS and CDR2 YFSETQ.

CDR3 in amino acids: CASSLRGVEEKLFF. DNA of the CDR3: TGTGCCAGCTCACTTCGAGGGGTGGAAGAAAAACTGTTTTTT. The chain has TRBV18 and TRBJ1-4; D is perhaps TRBD1 (5 bases). The CDR3 length is 14 residues. Trimming took off 4 bases at V and 8 bases at J, with 14 bases between the two ends. In germline, CDR1 is KGHSH, CDR2 LQKENI.

This clonotype was detected ten times or more. This chain links TRBV6-2 or TRBV6-3 with TRBJ2-1, with D maybe TRBD2 (5 bases). Trimming left V 2 bases short and J 5 bases short, with 7 bases between. The CDR3 extends over 13 amino acids. CDR1 and CDR2 (germline): MNHEY, SVGEGT. DNA of the CDR3: TGTGCCAGCAGTTACCTAGCCGACAATGAGCAGTTCTTC. Protein product: CASSYLADNEQFF.

The chain combines TRBV10-3 with TRBJ2-7; D ambiguous. Germline-derived CDR1 and CDR2 are ENHRY and SYGVKD. The CDR3 has 13 residues. Deletions cut 4 bases from V and 3 bases from J, with 10 bases between. The CDR3: CAISAQPSYEQYV. In DNA form, the CDR3 reads TGTGCCATCAGTGCCCAACCAAGCTACGAGCAGTACGTC.

This clonotype was detected ten times or more. The V gene is TRBV12-3 or TRBV12-4, the J gene TRBJ1-6; D gene uncertain. The V gene lost 3 bases and the J gene lost 9 bases, with 6 bases spanning the gap. The CDR3 runs 12 residues. CDR3 sequence reads: CASSFSSSPLHF. The CDR3 DNA is TGTGCCAGCAGTTTCTCGTCTTCACCCCTCCACTTT.

This clonotype was picked up many times. The rearrangement links TRBV5-4 to TRBJ2-1; D perhaps matches TRBD2 (6 bases). Germline V gene sequence: CDR1 SGHNT, CDR2 YYREEE (reference sequence). The CDR3 has 14 residues. The V end lost 2 bases, the J end lost 2 bases, and 8 bases lay between the germline ends. The chain's CDR3 is CASSFTSTYNEQFF. The DNA for the CDR3 is TGTGCCAGCAGCTTTACTAGCACCTACAATGAGCAGTTCTTC.

This clonotype was counted a few times. This chain connects TRBV7-2 to TRBJ2-1; 9 bases are shared with TRBD2. The J segment lost 3 bases and the V segment lost 7 bases, leaving 4 bases of the junction unmatched. This CDR3 comprises 14 residues. The germline V gene has CDR1 SGHTA and CDR2 FQGNSA. The CDR3 reads CASTNSGGYNEQFF. CDR3 DNA sequence: TGTGCCAGCACTAATAGCGGGGGCTACAATGAGCAGTTCTTC.

This clonotype was detected many times. CDR3 in amino acids: CASSLGVTASGSEAFF. The DNA for the CDR3 is TGCGCCAGCAGCTTGGGTGTAACGGCCTCTGGGTCTGAAGCTTTCTTT. The V gene is TRBV5-1, the J gene TRBJ1-1, with D unclear. Germline loops: CDR1 SGHRS, CDR2 YFSETQ. CDR3 length: 16 amino acids. V was trimmed by 0 bases and J by 6 bases, leaving 18 bases between them.

The rearrangement joins TRBV20-1 to TRBJ2-1; D might be TRBD2 (6 bases). In germline, CDR1 is DFQATT, CDR2 SNEGSKA (reference sequence). The CDR3 extends over 16 amino acids. Trimming removed 0 bases at V and 5 bases at J, with 17 bases between. CDR3 bases: TGCAGTGCTAGAGATCCCACTCGGCGGGGAAACAATGAGCAGTTCTTC. Translation: CSARDPTRRGNNEQFF.

The table lists this clonotype with a few counts. The chain carries TRBV6-4 and TRBJ1-2, with D tentatively TRBD1 (6 bases). Germline CDR1 and CDR2: MRHNA and SNTAGT. This CDR3 region has 12 residues. Trimming took 8 bases from V and 5 from J, leaving 12 bases between them. In DNA, the CDR3 is TGTGCCAGCTCAGACAGGCGTTATGGCTACACCTTC. It is translated as CASSDRRYGYTF.

This clonotype was seen repeatedly, ten times or more. The genes are TRBV12-3 or TRBV12-4 and TRBJ2-6, with a weak D call TRBD2 (7 bases). Trimming left V 6 bases short and J 2 bases short, with 11 bases between. The CDR3 length is 15 residues. CDR3 protein: CASSWGGTGANVLTF. The CDR3 bases are TGTGCCAGCAGCTGGGGGGGCACTGGGGCCAACGTCCTGACTTTC.

This clonotype was observed at least ten times. This sequence joins TRBV18 and TRBJ2-7, with D perhaps matching TRBD2 (6 bases). Between the trimmed V and J ends, which lost 3 bases and 4 bases, there was a span of 7 bases. Germline loops: CDR1 KGHSH, CDR2 LQKENI. The CDR3 is made up of 12 amino acids. The CDR3 DNA reads as TGTGCCAGCTCACCGGAGGGGTACGAGCAGTACGTC. It yields the protein CASSPEGYEQYV.